The present T cell receptor (beta chain) was sequenced within a study of PD-1 blockade in mismatch repair-deficient tumors. In regard to this clone: Antigen: not known.

Germline CDR1 and CDR2: LGHNA and YNFKEQ. This CDR3 contains 14 residues. The ends were cut back, 0 bases at V and 2 bases at J, with 6 bases in the middle. Assay: immunoSEQ multiplex PCR; the TCRdb copy retains only in-frame clones and omits some. The sample has under 150,000 clones, about 85% seen once. Study outcomes and limitations: After pembrolizumab, tumor-resident clones rose rapidly, then generally contracted before radiologic responses.

The source was peripheral blood, collected 44 weeks after starting pembrolizumab. The receptor was isolated from an adult with mismatch repair-deficient cancer. The rearrangement joins TRBV4-2 to TRBJ2-3; possible D gene TRBD2, 5 bases. The CDR3 reads CASSQEGDTDTQYF. The CDR3 DNA is TGTGCCAGCAGCCAAGAGGGAGACACAGATACGCAGTATTTT.